The clone carrying this T cell receptor beta chain was picked up one time. The listed genes are named as in mouse. The read terminates 1 residue ahead of where the CDR3 ends, so the germline J gene completes it. The data stem from a study of tissue T cells after allogeneic stem cell transplantation. Profiling relied on immunoSEQ multiplex PCR, and the TCRdb table lists in-frame clones only, not all of them. This sample carries some 2,200 clones, 60% of them seen once, and the ten largest clones take 67%. Time point noted: mouse harvest day 7 after allogeneic transplant. The graft held 10^6 splenic CD5+ T cells and 10^7 T-cell-depleted bone marrow cells. CDR3 length: 14 residues. The V end was cut by 2 bases, the J end by 0 bases, with 4 bases between. Germline V gene data show CDR1 as KGHPV and CDR2 as FQNQEV (reference sequence).

Material: spleen. The source of this sequence is a female BALB/c mouse given C57BL/6 T cells with graft-versus-host disease after an allogeneic hematopoietic cell transplant. The V call is TRBV26, the J call TRBJ1-4; D call uncertain. The CDR3 loop is CASSLGISNERLFF. Partial CDR3 DNA: TGTGCCAGCAGTCTGGGGATTTCCAACGAAAGATTATTT.